This T cell receptor (beta chain) was sequenced for a study of cytomegalovirus exposure and HLA in healthy donors. This clone was detected only once. Here immunoSEQ multiplex PCR was the method, and the copy in TCRdb shows in-frame clones only, minus some. There are tens of thousands of clones in the sample; 96% occur only once, and roughly 5% lies in the top ten. The CDR3 loop spans 12 amino acids. Germline CDR1 SGHNT, CDR2 YYREEE (reference sequence). Trimming left V 5 bases short and J 1 base short, with 6 bases between. The sequencing sample was made of PBMCs. The chain carries TRBV5-4 and TRBJ1-1; D is undetermined. This receptor was identified in a woman between 18 and 29 years old in good health and CMV-seropositive. CDR3 nucleotide sequence: TGTGCCAGCAGTCTACCGAACACTGAAGCTTTCTTT. This encodes CASSLPNTEAFF.